These 14 T cell receptor beta chains came from one sample sequenced in a study of blood T cell repertoires in COVID-19. Profiled with immunoSEQ multiplex PCR; TCRdb holds only in-frame clones, not every one. The repertoire holds approximately 270,000 clones, 70% to 85% seen once, with roughly 10% in the top ten. Material: peripheral blood. The source is a man aged 80 or over with acute or convalescent COVID-19.

The J gene is TRBJ1-2, the V gene TRBV7-2; D is undetermined. Germline V gene lookup returns CDR1 SGHTA and CDR2 FQGNSA. The CDR3 runs to 16 residues. The V end was cut by 5 bases, the J end by 0 bases, with 16 bases between. CDR3 in amino acids: CASSIKTDSANYGYTF. The CDR3 DNA follows: TGTGCCAGCAGCATTAAAACCGACTCAGCTAACTATGGCTACACCTTC.

The chain carries TRBV5-1 and TRBJ2-2; D unclear. Per the germline V gene, CDR1 is SGHRS and CDR2 is YFSETQ. The germline V and J ends were trimmed by 0 bases and 4 bases, with 7 bases remaining between them. CDR3 length: 14 amino acids. The CDR3: CASSLAVSTGELFF. The CDR3 DNA is TGCGCCAGCAGCTTGGCGGTGAGCACCGGGGAGCTGTTTTTT.

This clone was seen only a few times. V gene TRBV18 combines with J gene TRBJ2-7; 8 positions agree with TRBD2. The V gene's germline CDR1 is KGHSH and CDR2 LQKENI. V trimming: 4 bases; J trimming: 1 base; junction bases outside the gene matches: 9. This CDR3 comprises 16 residues. This CDR3 reads CASSRVVAGGSYEQYF. The CDR3 bases are TGTGCCAGCTCACGGGTCGTGGCGGGGGGTTCCTACGAGCAGTACTTC. Full variable domain (rest looked up from reference TRBV18 and TRBJ2-7): NAGVMQNPRHLVRRRGQEARLRCSPMKGHSHVYWYRQLPEEGLKFMVYLQKENIIDESGMPKERFSAEFPKEGPSILRIQQVVRGDSAAYFCASSRVVAGGSYEQYFGPGTRLTVT.

This clone has just a few counts. The rearrangement links TRBV7-9 to TRBJ2-7; D not resolved. Trimming left V 8 bases short and J 0 bases short, with 14 bases between. This CDR3 has 14 residues. Germline CDR1 and CDR2: SEHNR and FQNEAQ (reference sequence). The CDR3: CASLSTESSYEQYF. In DNA, the CDR3 is TGTGCCAGCTTATCCACGGAGAGCTCCTACGAGCAGTACTTC.

This sequence joins TRBV5-1 and TRBJ2-3; 10 bases are a match to TRBD1. V was pared by 2 bases and J by 8 bases, with 11 bases of the junction left unmatched. CDR3 size: 16 residues. Germline V lookup: CDR1 SGHRS, CDR2 YFSETQ. CDR3 residues: CASSLSGTGVSGTQYF. CDR3 DNA: TGCGCCAGCAGCTTATCCGGGACAGGGGTGAGTGGTACGCAGTATTTT.

The rearrangement links TRBV24-1 to TRBJ1-4, with D unresolved. The CDR3 has 13 residues. Deletions cut 1 base from V and 10 bases from J, with 9 bases between. Germline V lookup: CDR1 KGHDR, CDR2 SFDVKD. In DNA form, the CDR3 reads TGTGCCACCAGTGATTTTCCGGCAGGAAAACTGTTTTTT. Translating gives CATSDFPAGKLFF.

The chain uses TRBV6-5 and TRBJ1-2; a possible D gene is TRBD1 (6 bases). The ends were cut back, 2 bases at V and 7 bases at J, with 14 bases in the middle. This CDR3 has 14 amino acids. Germline V CDR1 and CDR2: MNHEY, SVGAGI. CDR3 coding DNA: TGTGCCAGCAGTTACCGGGACAAAACAGGTGGCTACACCTTC. As protein: CASSYRDKTGGYTF.

This clone was picked up a small number of times. One end of the junction fails to match germline, which may point to a read error. The V call is TRBV6-5, the J call TRBJ1-6; weak D call: TRBD1 (6 bases). Germline V gene data show CDR1 as MNHEY and CDR2 as SVGAGI. This CDR3 is built from 12 residues. In DNA, the CDR3 is TGTGCCAGCACCAACGGACACAGGGAACAGCGCTTT. This encodes CASTNGHREQRF.

The chain is built from TRBV9 and TRBJ1-4; 9 nucleotides line up with TRBD1. The V and J ends lost 3 bases and 3 bases, in that order; junction bases with no gene match: 9. The germline CDR1 and CDR2 sequences are SGDLS and YYNGEE. This CDR3 spans 17 amino acids. The CDR3 sequence: CASSAHRGLLANEKLFF. In DNA, the CDR3 is TGTGCCAGCAGCGCCCACAGGGGGCTATTAGCTAATGAAAAACTGTTTTTT.

This chain links TRBV28 with TRBJ1-5, with a tentative D call TRBD1 (5 bases). V gave up 2 bases and J gave up 4 bases, with 12 bases separating them. CDR1 is MDHEN and CDR2 is SYDVKM in the germline V gene. CDR3 length: 15 amino acids. CDR3 loop: CASSLRAGRNQPQHF. In DNA, the CDR3 is TGTGCCAGCAGTTTAAGGGCAGGGCGTAATCAGCCCCAGCATTTT.

The chain carries TRBV5-1 and TRBJ2-5; TRBD2 matches at 11 bases. The junction had 2 bases not matched to a gene; V was cut back by 0 bases and J by 1 base. The CDR3 loop spans 16 amino acids. Germline V gene data show CDR1 as SGHRS and CDR2 as YFSETQ. The CDR3 protein is CASSLGLAGFQETQYF. The CDR3 DNA is TGCGCCAGCAGCTTGGGACTAGCGGGATTCCAAGAGACCCAGTACTTC.

This rearrangement joins TRBV5-1 to TRBJ2-1; D perhaps matches TRBD1 (6 bases). V lost 4 bases, J lost 1 base, and 12 bases lay in between. CDR3 length: 15 residues. Looked up from germline, CDR1 is SGHRS and CDR2 is YFSETQ. The CDR3 nucleotides are TGCGCCAGCAGCACCCTACAGGGATCCTACAATGAGCAGTTCTTC. Encoded protein: CASSTLQGSYNEQFF. Supplemented by reference TRBV5-1 and TRBJ2-1, the full variable domain reads KAGVTQTPRYLIKTRGQQVTLSCSPISGHRSVSWYQQTPGQGLQFLFEYFSETQRNKGNFPGRFSGRQFSNSRSEMNVSTLELGDSALYLCASSTLQGSYNEQFFGPGTRLTVL.

The chain couples TRBV10-3 to TRBJ1-6, with TRBD1 matching 10 bases. There are 23 residues in the CDR3. Trimming cost V 6 bases and J 0 bases; bases outside gene matches: 23. CDR1 ENHRY and CDR2 SYGVKD come from the germline V gene. Written as DNA, the CDR3 is TGTGCCATCAGGCGGTCCATAGCGCGGGACAGGGGAGTTGCGAGCTCCTATAATTCACCCCTCCACTTT. Protein: CAIRRSIARDRGVASSYNSPLHF.

This clone occurred a few times. The chain recombines TRBV3-1 (or the pseudogene TRBV3-2) with TRBJ2-7; a possible D gene is TRBD2 (5 bases). CDR3 length: 15 residues. Trimming cost V 1 base and J 2 bases, with 12 bases left between them. From germline, CDR1 is LGHDT and CDR2 YNNKEL (reference sequence). CDR3: CASSQGASSAYEQYF. Here the CDR3 DNA reads TGTGCCAGCAGCCAAGGGGCTAGCTCGGCCTACGAGCAGTACTTC.